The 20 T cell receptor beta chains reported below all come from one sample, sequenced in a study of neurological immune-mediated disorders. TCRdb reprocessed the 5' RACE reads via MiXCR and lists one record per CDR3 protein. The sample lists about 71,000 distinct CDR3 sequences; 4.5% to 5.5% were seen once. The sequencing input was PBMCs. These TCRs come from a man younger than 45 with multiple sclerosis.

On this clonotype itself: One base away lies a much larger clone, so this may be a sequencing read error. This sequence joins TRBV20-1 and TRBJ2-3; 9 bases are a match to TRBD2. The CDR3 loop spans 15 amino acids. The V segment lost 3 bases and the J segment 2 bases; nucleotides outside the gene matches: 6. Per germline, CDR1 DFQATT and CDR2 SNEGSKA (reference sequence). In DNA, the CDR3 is TGCAGTGCTAGGATCCTAGCGGGGAACACAGATACGCAGTATTTT. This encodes CSARILAGNTDTQYF.

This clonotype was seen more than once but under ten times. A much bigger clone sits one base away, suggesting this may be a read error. The CDR3 spells CASASKLGTEAFF. In DNA, the CDR3 is TGTGCCAGCGCCTCAAAATTAGGCACTGAAGCTTTCTTT. The J gene is TRBJ1-1, the V gene TRBV6-5; D is ambiguous. V gave up 8 bases and J gave up 4 bases, with 14 bases separating them. The CDR3 loop spans 13 amino acids. Germline CDR1 and CDR2: MNHEY and SVGAGI.

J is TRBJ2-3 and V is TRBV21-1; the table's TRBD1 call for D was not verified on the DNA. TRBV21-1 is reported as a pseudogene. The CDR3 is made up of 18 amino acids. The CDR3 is CASSKVWTGVCATDTQYF. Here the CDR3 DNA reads TGTGCCAGCAGCAAAGTGTGGACAGGGGTGTGCGCCACAGATACGCAGTATTTT.

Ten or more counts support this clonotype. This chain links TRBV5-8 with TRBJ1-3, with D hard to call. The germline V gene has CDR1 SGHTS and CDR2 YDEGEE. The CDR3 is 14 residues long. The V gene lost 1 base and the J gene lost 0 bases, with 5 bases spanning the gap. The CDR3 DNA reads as TGTGCCAGCAGCTTGACAGACTCTGGAAACACCATATATTTT. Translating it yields CASSLTDSGNTIYF. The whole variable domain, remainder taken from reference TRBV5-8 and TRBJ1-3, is EAGVTQSPTHLIKTRGQQATLRCSPISGHTSVYWYQQALGLGLQFLLWYDEGEERNRGNFPPRFSGRQFPNYSSELNVNALELEDSALYLCASSLTDSGNTIYFGEGSWLTVV.

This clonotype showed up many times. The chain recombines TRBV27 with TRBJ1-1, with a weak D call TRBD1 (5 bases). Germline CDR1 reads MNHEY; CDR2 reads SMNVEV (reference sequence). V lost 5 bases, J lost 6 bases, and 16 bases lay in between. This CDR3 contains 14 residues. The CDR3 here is CASSVRQGRAEAFF. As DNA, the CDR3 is TGTGCCAGCAGTGTGAGGCAGGGTCGGGCTGAAGCTTTCTTT.

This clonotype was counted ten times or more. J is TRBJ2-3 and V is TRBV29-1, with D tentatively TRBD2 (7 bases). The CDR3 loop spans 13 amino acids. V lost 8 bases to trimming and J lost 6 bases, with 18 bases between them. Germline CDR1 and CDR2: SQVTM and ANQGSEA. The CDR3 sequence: CSTRRGGSDTQYF. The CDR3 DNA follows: TGCAGCACACGAAGGGGGGGAAGCGATACGCAGTATTTT.

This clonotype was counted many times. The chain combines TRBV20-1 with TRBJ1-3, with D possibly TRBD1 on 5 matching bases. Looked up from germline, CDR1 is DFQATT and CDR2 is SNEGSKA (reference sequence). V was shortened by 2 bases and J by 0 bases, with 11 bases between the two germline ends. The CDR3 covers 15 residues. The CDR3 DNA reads TGCAGTGCTAGAAGCCAGGGTACCTCTGGAAACACCATATATTTT. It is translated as CSARSQGTSGNTIYF.

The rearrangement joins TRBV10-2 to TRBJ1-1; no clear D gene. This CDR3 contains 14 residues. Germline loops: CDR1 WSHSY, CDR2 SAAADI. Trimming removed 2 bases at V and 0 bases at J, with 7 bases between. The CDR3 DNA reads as TGCGCCAGCAGTGAGCTCAATATGAACACTGAAGCTTTCTTT. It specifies CASSELNMNTEAFF.

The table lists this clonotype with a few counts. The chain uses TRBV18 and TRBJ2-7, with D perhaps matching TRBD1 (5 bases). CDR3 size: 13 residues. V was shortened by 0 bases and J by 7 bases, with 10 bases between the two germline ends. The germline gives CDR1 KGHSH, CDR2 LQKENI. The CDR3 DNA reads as TGTGCCAGCTCACCACCACAGGATGATGAGCAGTACTTC. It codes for CASSPPQDDEQYF.

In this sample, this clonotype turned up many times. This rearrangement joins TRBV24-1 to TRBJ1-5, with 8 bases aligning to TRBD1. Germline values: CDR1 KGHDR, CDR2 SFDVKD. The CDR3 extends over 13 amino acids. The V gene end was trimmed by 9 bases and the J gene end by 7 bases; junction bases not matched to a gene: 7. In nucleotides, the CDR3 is TGTGCCACCTCCTCAGGGGGCGAACAGCCCCAGCATTTT. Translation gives CATSSGGEQPQHF.

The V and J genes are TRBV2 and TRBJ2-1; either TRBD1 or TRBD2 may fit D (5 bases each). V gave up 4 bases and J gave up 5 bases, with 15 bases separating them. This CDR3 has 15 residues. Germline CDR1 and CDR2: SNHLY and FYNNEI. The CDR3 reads CASSAQGLLDNEQFF. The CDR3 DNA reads TGTGCCAGCAGTGCTCAGGGTTTACTAGACAATGAGCAGTTCTTC.

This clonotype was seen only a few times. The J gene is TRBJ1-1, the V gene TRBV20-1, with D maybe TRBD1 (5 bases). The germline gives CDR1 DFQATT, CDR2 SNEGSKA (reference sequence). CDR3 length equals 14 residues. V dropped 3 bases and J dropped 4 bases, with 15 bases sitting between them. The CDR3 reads CSASSAGRGTEAFF. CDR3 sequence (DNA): TGCAGTGCTAGTTCGGCAGGGCGGGGCACTGAAGCTTTCTTT.

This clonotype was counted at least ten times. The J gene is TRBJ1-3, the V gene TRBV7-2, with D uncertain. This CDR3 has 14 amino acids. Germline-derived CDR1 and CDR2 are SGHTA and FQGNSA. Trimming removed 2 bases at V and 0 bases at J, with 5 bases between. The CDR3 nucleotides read TGTGCCAGCAGCTTACCAGCCTCTGGAAACACCATATATTTT. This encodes CASSLPASGNTIYF.

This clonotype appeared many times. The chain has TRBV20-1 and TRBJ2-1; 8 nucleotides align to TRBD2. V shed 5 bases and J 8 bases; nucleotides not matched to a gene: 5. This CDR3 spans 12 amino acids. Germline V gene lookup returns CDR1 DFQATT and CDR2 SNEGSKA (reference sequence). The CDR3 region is CSAGPGGDEQFF. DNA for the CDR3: TGCAGTGCTGGCCCGGGAGGGGATGAGCAGTTCTTC.

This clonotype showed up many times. CDR3 in amino acids: CASGTGWPYEQYF. The CDR3 DNA reads as TGTGCCAGCGGAACAGGGTGGCCCTACGAGCAGTACTTC. The V and J genes are TRBV25-1 and TRBJ2-7, with D maybe TRBD1 (6 bases). V was pared by 8 bases and J by 2 bases, with 13 bases between. Germline CDR1 MGHDK, CDR2 SYGVNS. The CDR3 contains 13 residues.

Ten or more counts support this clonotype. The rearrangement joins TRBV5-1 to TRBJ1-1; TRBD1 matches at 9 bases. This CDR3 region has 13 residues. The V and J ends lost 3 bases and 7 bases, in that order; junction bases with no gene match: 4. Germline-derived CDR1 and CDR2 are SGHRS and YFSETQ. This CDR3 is CASSSGQGNEAFF. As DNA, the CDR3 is TGCGCCAGCAGCTCGGGACAGGGAAATGAAGCTTTCTTT.

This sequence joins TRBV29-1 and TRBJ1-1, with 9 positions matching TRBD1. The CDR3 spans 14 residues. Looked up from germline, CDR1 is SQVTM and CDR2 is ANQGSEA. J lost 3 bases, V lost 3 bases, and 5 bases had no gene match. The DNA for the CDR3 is TGCAGCGTTGAGGGGGACAGGGTAGACACTGAAGCTTTCTTT. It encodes CSVEGDRVDTEAFF.

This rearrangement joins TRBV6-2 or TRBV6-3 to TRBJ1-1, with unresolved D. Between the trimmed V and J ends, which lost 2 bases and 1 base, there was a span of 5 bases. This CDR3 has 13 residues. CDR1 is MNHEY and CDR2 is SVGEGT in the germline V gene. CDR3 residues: CASSYSWNTEAFF. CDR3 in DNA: TGTGCCAGCAGTTACAGTTGGAACACTGAAGCTTTCTTT.

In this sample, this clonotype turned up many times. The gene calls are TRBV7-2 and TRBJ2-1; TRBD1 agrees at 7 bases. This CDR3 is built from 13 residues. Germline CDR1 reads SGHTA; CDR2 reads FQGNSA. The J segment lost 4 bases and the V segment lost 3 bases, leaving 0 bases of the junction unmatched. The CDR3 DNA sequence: TGTGCCAGCAGCTTGGGACAGTACAATGAGCAGTTCTTC. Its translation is CASSLGQYNEQFF.

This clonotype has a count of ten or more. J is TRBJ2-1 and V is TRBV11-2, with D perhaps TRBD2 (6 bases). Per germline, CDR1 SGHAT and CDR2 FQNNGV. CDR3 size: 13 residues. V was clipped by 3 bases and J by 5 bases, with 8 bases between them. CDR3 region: CASSLGLDNEQFF. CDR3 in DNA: TGTGCCAGCAGCTTGGGACTTGACAATGAGCAGTTCTTC. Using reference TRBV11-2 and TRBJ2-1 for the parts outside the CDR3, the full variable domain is EAGVAQSPRYKIIEKRQSVAFWCNPISGHATLYWYQQILGQGPKLLIQFQNNGVVDDSQLPKDRFSAERLKGVDSTLKIQPAKLEDSAVYLCASSLGLDNEQFFGPGTRLTVL.